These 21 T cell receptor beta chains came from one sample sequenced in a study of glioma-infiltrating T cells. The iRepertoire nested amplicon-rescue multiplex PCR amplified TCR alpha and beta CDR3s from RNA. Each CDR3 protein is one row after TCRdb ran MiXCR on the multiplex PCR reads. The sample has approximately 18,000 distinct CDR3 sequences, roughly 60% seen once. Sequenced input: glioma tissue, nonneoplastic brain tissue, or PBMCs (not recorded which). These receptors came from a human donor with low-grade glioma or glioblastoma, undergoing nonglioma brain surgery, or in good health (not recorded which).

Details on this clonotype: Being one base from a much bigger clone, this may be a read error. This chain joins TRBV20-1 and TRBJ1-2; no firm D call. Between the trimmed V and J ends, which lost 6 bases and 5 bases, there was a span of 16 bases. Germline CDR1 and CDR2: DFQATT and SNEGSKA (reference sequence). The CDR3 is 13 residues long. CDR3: CSAEPSSSYGYTF. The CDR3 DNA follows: TGCAGTGCCGAGCCCAGTTCGTCATATGGCTACACCTTC.

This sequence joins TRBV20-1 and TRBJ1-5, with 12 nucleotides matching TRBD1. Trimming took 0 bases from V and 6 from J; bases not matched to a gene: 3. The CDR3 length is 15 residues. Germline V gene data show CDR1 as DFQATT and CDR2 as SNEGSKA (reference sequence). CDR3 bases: TGCAGTGCTAGAGACTCGGGACAGGGGGCTCAGCCCCAGCATTTT. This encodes CSARDSGQGAQPQHF.

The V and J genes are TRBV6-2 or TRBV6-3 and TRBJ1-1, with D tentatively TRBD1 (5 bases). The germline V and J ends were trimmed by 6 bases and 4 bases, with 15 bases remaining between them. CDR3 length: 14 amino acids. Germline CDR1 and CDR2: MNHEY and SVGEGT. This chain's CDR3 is CASSQRIRGTEAFF. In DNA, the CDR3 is TGTGCCAGCAGCCAACGAATTAGGGGCACTGAAGCTTTCTTT.

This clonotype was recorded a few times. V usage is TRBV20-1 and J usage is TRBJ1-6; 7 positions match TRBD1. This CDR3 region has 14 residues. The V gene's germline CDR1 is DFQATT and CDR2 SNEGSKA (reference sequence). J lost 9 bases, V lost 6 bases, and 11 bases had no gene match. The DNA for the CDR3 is TGCAGTGCCGGAGTGGGACAGTGGGCTTCACCCCTCCACTTT. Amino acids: CSAGVGQWASPLHF.

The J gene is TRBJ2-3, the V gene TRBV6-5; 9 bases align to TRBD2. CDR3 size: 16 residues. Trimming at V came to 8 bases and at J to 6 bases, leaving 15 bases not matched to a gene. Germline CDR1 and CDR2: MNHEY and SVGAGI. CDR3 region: CASGWDPSGVRDTQYF. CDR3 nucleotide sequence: TGTGCCAGCGGTTGGGACCCTAGCGGGGTCCGGGATACGCAGTATTTT.

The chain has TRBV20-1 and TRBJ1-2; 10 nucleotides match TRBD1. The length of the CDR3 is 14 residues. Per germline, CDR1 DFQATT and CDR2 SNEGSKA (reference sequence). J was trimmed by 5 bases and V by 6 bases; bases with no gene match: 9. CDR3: CSAYDRGREYGYTF. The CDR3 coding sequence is TGCAGTGCCTACGACAGGGGGCGAGAATATGGCTACACCTTC.

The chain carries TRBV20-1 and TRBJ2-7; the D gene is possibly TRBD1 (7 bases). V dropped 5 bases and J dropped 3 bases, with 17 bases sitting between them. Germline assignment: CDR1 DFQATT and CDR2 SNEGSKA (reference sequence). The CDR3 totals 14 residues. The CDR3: CSADRGDSYYEQYF. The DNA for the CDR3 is TGCAGTGCTGACCGCGGGGACAGTTACTACGAGCAGTACTTC.

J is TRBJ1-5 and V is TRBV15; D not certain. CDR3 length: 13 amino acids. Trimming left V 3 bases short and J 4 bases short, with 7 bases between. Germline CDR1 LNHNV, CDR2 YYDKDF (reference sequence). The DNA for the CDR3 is TGTGCCACCAGCAGCGATGCGAATCAGCCCCAGCATTTT. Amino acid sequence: CATSSDANQPQHF.

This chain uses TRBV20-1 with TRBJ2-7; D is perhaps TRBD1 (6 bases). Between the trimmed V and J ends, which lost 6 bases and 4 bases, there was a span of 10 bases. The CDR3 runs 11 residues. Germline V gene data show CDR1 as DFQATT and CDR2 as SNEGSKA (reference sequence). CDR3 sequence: CSAAQGYEQYF. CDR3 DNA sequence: TGCAGTGCCGCACAGGGTTACGAGCAGTACTTC.

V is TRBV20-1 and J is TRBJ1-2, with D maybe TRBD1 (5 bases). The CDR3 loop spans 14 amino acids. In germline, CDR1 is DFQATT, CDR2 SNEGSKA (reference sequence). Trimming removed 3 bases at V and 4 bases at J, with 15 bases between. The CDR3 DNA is TGCAGTGCTAGGAGCGCCAGGGATATCTATGGCTACACCTTC. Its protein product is CSARSARDIYGYTF.

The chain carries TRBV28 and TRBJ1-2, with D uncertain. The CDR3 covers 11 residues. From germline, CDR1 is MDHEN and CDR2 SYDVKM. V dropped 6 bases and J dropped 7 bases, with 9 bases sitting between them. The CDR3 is CASRWTLGYTF. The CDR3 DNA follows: TGTGCCAGCAGGTGGACCCTTGGCTACACCTTC.

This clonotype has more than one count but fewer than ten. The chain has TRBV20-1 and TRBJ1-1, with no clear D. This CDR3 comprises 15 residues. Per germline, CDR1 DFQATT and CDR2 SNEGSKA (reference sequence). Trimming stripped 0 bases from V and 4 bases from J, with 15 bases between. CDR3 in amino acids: CSARDPTGRGTEAFF. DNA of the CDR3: TGCAGTGCTAGAGATCCCACCGGTCGGGGCACTGAAGCTTTCTTT.

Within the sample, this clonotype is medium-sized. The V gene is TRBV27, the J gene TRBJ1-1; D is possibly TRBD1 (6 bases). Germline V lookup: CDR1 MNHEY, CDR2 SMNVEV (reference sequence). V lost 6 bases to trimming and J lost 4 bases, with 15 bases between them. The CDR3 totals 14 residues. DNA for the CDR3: TGTGCCAGCAGCCGACAGGACCCACGCACTGAAGCTTTCTTT. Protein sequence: CASSRQDPRTEAFF.

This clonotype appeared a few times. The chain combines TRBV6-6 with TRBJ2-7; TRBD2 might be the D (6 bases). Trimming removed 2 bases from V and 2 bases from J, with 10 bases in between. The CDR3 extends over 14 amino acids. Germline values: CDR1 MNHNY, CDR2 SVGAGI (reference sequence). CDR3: CASSYLAGTYEQYF. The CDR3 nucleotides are TGTGCCAGCAGTTACCTGGCGGGAACCTACGAGCAGTACTTC.

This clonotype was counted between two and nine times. CDR3 amino acids: CASSYRGAAFF. In nucleotides, the CDR3 is TGTGCCAGCAGTTACAGGGGTGCAGCTTTCTTT. The chain has TRBV6-2 or TRBV6-3 and TRBJ1-1; possibly TRBD1 for D (5 bases). There are 11 residues in the CDR3. The germline gives CDR1 MNHEY, CDR2 SVGEGT. The V gene lost 2 bases and the J gene lost 10 bases, with 8 bases spanning the gap.

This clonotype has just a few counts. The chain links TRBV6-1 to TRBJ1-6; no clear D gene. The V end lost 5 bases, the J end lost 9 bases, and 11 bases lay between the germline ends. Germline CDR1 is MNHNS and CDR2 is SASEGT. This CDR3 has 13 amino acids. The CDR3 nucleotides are TGTGCCAGCAGTTCAGACGGACCTTCACCCCTCCACTTT. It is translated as CASSSDGPSPLHF.

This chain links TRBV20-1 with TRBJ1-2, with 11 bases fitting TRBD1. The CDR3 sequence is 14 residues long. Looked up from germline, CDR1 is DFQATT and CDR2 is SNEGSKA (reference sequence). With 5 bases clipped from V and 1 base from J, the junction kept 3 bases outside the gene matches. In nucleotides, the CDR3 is TGCAGTGCTCCCGGGACAGGGGGTAACTATGGCTACACCTTC. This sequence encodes CSAPGTGGNYGYTF.

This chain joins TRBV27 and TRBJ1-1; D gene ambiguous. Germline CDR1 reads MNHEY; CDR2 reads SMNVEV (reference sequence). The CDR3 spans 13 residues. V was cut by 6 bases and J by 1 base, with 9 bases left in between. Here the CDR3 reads CASSLVWNTEAFF. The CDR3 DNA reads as TGTGCCAGCAGCCTAGTCTGGAACACTGAAGCTTTCTTT.

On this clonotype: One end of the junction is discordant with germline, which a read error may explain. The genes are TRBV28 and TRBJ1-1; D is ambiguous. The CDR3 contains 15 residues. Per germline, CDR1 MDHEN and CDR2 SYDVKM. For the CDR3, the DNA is TGTGCCAACAGTTTTTGGGTGCTCATGAACATCGAAGCTTTCTTT. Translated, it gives CANSFWVLMNIEAFF.

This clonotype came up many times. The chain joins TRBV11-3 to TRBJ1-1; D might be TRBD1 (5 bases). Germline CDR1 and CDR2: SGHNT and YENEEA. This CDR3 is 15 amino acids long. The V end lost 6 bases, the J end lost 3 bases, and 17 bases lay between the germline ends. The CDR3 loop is CASSSPSNRYTEAFF. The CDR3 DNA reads TGTGCCAGCAGTTCTCCCAGCAACAGGTACACTGAAGCTTTCTTT.

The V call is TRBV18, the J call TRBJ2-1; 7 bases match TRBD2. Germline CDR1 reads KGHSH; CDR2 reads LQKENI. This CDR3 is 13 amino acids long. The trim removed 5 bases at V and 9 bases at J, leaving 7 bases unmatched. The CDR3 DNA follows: TGTGCCAGCTCATCTAGTGTAGCGGGTGAGCAGTTCTTC. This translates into CASSSSVAGEQFF.